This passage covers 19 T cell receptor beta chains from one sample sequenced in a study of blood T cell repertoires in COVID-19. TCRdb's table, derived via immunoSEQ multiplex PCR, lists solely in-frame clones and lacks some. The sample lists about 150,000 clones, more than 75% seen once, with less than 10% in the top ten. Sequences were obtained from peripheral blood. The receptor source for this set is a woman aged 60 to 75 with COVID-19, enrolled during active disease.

The CDR3 here is CASSSAAGGLYNEQFF. The CDR3 coding sequence is TGTGCCAGCAGTTCTGCGGCAGGAGGACTTTACAATGAGCAGTTCTTC. The J gene is TRBJ2-1, the V gene TRBV6-5, with D maybe TRBD2 (5 bases). The germline CDR1 and CDR2 sequences are MNHEY and SVGAGI. V was cut by 4 bases and J by 4 bases, with 17 bases left in between. The CDR3 has 16 amino acids.

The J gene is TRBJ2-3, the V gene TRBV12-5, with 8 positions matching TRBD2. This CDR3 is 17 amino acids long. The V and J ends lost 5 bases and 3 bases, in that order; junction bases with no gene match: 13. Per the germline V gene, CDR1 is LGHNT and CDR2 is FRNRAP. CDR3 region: CASGAELAAVRTDTQYF. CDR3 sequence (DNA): TGTGCTAGTGGTGCCGAACTAGCGGCTGTCCGGACAGATACGCAGTATTTT.

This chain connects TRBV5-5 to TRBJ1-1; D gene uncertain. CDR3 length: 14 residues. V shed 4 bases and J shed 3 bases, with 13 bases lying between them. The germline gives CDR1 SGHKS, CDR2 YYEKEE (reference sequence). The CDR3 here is CASSTYRQDTEAFF. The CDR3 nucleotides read TGTGCCAGCAGCACGTACAGACAAGACACTGAAGCTTTCTTT.

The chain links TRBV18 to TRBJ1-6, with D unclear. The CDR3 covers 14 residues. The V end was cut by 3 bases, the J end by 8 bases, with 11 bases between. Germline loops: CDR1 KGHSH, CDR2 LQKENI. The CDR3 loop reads CASSPGGWDSPLHF. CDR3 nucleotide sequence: TGTGCCAGCTCACCCGGAGGGTGGGATTCACCCCTCCACTTT.

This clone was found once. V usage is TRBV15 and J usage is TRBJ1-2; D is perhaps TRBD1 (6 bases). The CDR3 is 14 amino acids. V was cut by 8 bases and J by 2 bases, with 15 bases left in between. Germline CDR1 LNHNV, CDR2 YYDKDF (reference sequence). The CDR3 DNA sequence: TGTGCCACCCAAGGGGCAGGGGCCAACTATGGCTACACCTTC. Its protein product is CATQGAGANYGYTF.

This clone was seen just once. This chain's CDR3 is CASSLVLGGRNTEAFF. The CDR3 region has the DNA TGCGCCAGCAGCTTGGTTTTGGGGGGGAGGAACACTGAAGCTTTCTTT. The chain couples TRBV5-1 to TRBJ1-1; D may be TRBD1 (5 bases). The CDR3 is made up of 16 amino acids. The germline CDR1 and CDR2 sequences are SGHRS and YFSETQ. The germline V and J ends were trimmed by 0 bases and 1 base, with 13 bases remaining between them.

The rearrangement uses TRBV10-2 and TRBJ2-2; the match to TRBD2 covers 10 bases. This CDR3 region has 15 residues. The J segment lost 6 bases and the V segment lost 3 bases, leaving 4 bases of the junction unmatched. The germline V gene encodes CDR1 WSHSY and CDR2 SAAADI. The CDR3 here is CASSEWTSGAGELFF. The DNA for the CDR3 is TGCGCCAGCAGTGAATGGACTAGCGGCGCCGGGGAGCTGTTTTTT.

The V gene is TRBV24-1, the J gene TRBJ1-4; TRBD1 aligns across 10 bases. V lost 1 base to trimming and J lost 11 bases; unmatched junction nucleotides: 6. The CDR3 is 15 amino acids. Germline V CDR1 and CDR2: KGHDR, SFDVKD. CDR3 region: CATSDFVGQGGKLFF. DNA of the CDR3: TGTGCCACCAGTGATTTTGTCGGACAGGGGGGCAAACTGTTTTTT.

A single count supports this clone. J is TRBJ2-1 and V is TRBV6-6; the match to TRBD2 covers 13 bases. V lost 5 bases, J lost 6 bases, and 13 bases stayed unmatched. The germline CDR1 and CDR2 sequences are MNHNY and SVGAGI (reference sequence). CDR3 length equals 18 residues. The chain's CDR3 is CASSPAPLAGGPRNEQFF. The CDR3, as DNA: TGTGCCAGCAGTCCGGCGCCACTAGCGGGGGGGCCTCGCAATGAGCAGTTCTTC.

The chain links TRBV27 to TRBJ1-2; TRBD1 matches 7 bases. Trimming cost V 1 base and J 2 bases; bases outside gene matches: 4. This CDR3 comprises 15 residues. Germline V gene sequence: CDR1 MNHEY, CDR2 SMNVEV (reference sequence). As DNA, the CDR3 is TGTGCCAGCAGTTTATTCCACAGGGGCAACTATGGCTACACCTTC. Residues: CASSLFHRGNYGYTF.

The DNA for the CDR3 is TGTGCCAGTAGTCCGCCGGGACAGGGGGCAGGACTGTTTTTT. Its translation is CASSPPGQGAGLFF. This rearrangement joins TRBV19 to TRBJ1-4; 12 bases are a match to TRBD1. The CDR3 is 14 amino acids. Per the germline V gene, CDR1 is LNHDA and CDR2 is SQIVND (reference sequence). Unmatched junction bases numbered 8, after V lost 5 bases and J lost 13 bases.

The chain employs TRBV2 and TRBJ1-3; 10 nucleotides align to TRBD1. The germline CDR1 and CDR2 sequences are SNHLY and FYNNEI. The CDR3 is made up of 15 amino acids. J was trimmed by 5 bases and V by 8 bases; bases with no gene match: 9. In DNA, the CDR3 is TGTGCCAGCCGGAGGGAGACAGGGGGCAGAAACACCATATATTTT. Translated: CASRRETGGRNTIYF.

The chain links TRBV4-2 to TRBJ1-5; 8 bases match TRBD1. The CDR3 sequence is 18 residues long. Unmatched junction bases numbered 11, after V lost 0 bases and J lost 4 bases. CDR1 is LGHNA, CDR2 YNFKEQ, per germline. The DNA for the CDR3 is TGTGCCAGCAGCCAAGATAGAGGGACAGGAGTTCTGAATCAGCCCCAGCATTTT. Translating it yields CASSQDRGTGVLNQPQHF.

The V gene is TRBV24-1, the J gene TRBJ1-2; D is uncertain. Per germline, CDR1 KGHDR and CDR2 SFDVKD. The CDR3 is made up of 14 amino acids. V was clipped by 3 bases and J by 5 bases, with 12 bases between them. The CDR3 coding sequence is TGTGCCACCAGTGATATTGGAGGCTCATATGGCTACACCTTC. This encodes CATSDIGGSYGYTF.

The CDR3 is CASSNTGVQPQHF. The CDR3 DNA is TGTGCCAGCAGCAATACAGGGGTTCAGCCCCAGCATTTT. The chain recombines TRBV12-3 or TRBV12-4 with TRBJ1-5; 7 bases map to TRBD1. The CDR3 runs to 13 residues. Losses at the gene ends were 6 bases for V and 6 bases for J; bases not matched to a gene: 5.

The CDR3 loop reads CASSPGQPKLYGYTF. The CDR3 region has the DNA TGTGCCAGCAGCCCGGGACAGCCAAAGCTCTATGGCTACACCTTC. The rearrangement links TRBV5-5 to TRBJ1-2, with 7 bases aligning to TRBD1. Germline CDR1 and CDR2: SGHKS and YYEKEE (reference sequence). The length of the CDR3 is 15 residues. V shed 4 bases, J shed 4 bases, and the junction held 10 bases outside the gene matches.

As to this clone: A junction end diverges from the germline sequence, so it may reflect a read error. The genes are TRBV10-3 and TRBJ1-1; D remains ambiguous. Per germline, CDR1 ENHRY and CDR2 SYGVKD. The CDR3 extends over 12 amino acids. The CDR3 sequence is CATSKSNTEAFF. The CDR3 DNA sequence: TGTGCCACCAGTAAAAGCAACACTGAAGCTTTCTTT.

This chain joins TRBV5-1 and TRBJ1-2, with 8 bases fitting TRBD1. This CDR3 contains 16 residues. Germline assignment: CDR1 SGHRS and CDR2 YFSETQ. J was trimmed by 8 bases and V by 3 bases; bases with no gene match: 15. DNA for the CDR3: TGCGCCAGCAGCTCAGGCAAGACAGGGGTGACGGAAGGCTACACCTTC. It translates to CASSSGKTGVTEGYTF.

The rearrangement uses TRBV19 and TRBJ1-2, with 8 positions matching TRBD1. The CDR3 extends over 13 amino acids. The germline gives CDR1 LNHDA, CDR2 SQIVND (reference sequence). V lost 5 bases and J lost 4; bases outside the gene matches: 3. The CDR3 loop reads CASSATGGYGYTF. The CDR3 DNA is TGTGCCAGTAGTGCTACAGGGGGCTATGGCTACACCTTC.